The sequence of this T cell receptor beta chain was determined in a study of blood T cell repertoires in COVID-19. Across the study: Spain, Italy and the United States supplied samples that represented acute and convalescent COVID-19. PBMCs, B-cell-depleted T cells, or T cells provided the cDNA or gDNA that made up the material.

Under the authors' procedure: It was from reference gene primer amplification that nucleated cell counts were estimated. The table came from immunoSEQ multiplex PCR; TCRdb's copy has only in-frame clones and leaves some out. D and trimming were read from the DNA, whereas the V and J calls and clone size are those reported in that table. The table lists about 180,000 clones, approximately 89% of them singletons. V lost 2 bases and J lost 4, with 5 bases in between. This CDR3 has 12 amino acids. Germline values: CDR1 SGHDT, CDR2 YYEEEE. This chain joins TRBV5-6 and TRBJ2-3, with D possibly matching TRBD2 (5 bases). The sample comprised peripheral blood. The TCR comes from a woman in her 30s with acute or convalescent COVID-19. This CDR3 is CASSFGADTQYF. The CDR3 DNA is TGTGCCAGCAGCTTCGGGGCAGATACGCAGTATTTT. Full variable domain (missing parts from reference TRBV5-6 and TRBJ2-3): DAGVTQSPTHLIKTRGQQVTLRCSPKSGHDTVSWYQQALGQGPQFIFQYYEEEERQRGNFPDRFSGHQFPNYSSELNVNALLLGDSALYLCASSFGADTQYFGPGTRLTVL.